The 22 T cell receptor beta chains below were found in one sample sequenced in a study of blood T cell repertoires in COVID-19. Method: immunoSEQ multiplex PCR; TCRdb's copy keeps in-frame clones and lacks some. The table lists about 120,000 clones, about 88% of them singletons, with 1.2% in the top ten. Specimen: peripheral blood. These receptors were taken from a woman of 80 years or more with acute or convalescent COVID-19.

CDR3 amino acids: CASSLTGLNTEAFF. CDR3 bases: TGTGCCAGCAGCTTAACAGGACTGAACACTGAAGCTTTCTTT. The J gene is TRBJ1-1, the V gene TRBV5-6; D possibly corresponds to TRBD1 (5 bases). Trimming took off 2 bases at V and 0 bases at J, with 8 bases between the two ends. CDR3 length: 14 amino acids. Germline lookup yields CDR1 SGHDT and CDR2 YYEEEE.

The V call is TRBV20-1, the J call TRBJ2-7, with TRBD1 matching over 7 bases. The CDR3 is 11 amino acids. The V segment lost 8 bases and the J segment 2 bases; nucleotides outside the gene matches: 3. Per germline, CDR1 DFQATT and CDR2 SNEGSKA (reference sequence). In DNA form, the CDR3 reads TGCAGTCCCGGACAGGCCTACGAGCAGTACTTC. Amino acid sequence: CSPGQAYEQYF.

The rearrangement links TRBV19 to TRBJ1-6; 10 bases are a match to TRBD1. The J segment lost 8 bases and the V segment lost 5 bases, leaving 6 bases of the junction unmatched. The V gene's germline CDR1 is LNHDA and CDR2 SQIVND (reference sequence). The CDR3 contains 15 residues. The CDR3 DNA reads as TGTGCCAGTAGTCCTCGGGACAGGGGACATTCACCCCTCCACTTT. This codes for CASSPRDRGHSPLHF.

J is TRBJ1-5 and V is TRBV19, with 10 bases identical to TRBD1. Trimming at V came to 6 bases and at J to 6 bases, leaving 14 bases not matched to a gene. Germline assignment: CDR1 LNHDA and CDR2 SQIVND (reference sequence). This CDR3 is 17 amino acids long. The CDR3 nucleotides read TGTGCCAGTAGGCGACAGGGGGCGGCCTCAGTAGGTCAGCCCCAGCATTTT. Its translation is CASRRQGAASVGQPQHF. The full variable domain, its missing parts supplied by reference TRBV19 and TRBJ1-5, is DGGITQSPKYLFRKEGQNVTLSCEQNLNHDAMYWYRQDPGQGLRLIYYSQIVNDFQKGDIAEGYSVSREKKESFPLTVTSAQKNPTAFYLCASRRQGAASVGQPQHFGDGTRLSIL.

This chain uses TRBV18 with TRBJ2-1; a weak D match, TRBD2 (5 bases). The CDR3 is 19 residues long. CDR1 is KGHSH and CDR2 is LQKENI in the germline V gene. With 6 bases removed from V and 4 bases from J, the gap between germline ends came to 28 bases. This CDR3 reads CASSVRERIAYREYNEQFF. The CDR3 DNA is TGTGCCAGCTCCGTACGAGAAAGGATAGCGTACCGAGAATACAATGAGCAGTTCTTC.

The V and J genes are TRBV7-6 and TRBJ2-1; D not resolved. This CDR3 has 15 residues. Germline CDR1 is SGHVS and CDR2 is FNYEAQ. V lost 7 bases to trimming and J lost 0 bases, with 13 bases between them. CDR3 protein: CASNPLTSSYNEQFF. The DNA for the CDR3 is TGTGCCAGCAACCCACTAACAAGCTCCTACAATGAGCAGTTCTTC.

The chain links TRBV7-9 to TRBJ2-2; D is undetermined. Germline CDR1 SEHNR, CDR2 FQNEAQ (reference sequence). The CDR3 is made up of 14 amino acids. Trimming left V 3 bases short and J 6 bases short, with 11 bases between. CDR3: CASSFNRDSGELFF. DNA for the CDR3: TGTGCCAGCAGCTTTAATCGCGACTCCGGGGAGCTGTTTTTT.

With regard to this clone: Its ends do not fully match the called genes, so a read error is possible. The chain links TRBV11-2 to TRBJ1-6; 7 bases align to TRBD1. The CDR3 length is 15 residues. The germline V gene has CDR1 SGHAT and CDR2 FQNNGV. The CDR3 DNA sequence: TGTGCCAGCAGCACGGGGACAGTCTATTATTCACCCCTCCACTTT. Amino acid sequence: CASSTGTVYYSPLHF.

The chain employs TRBV7-9 and TRBJ1-2, with TRBD1 matching over 8 bases. V lost 5 bases to trimming and J lost 6 bases; unmatched junction nucleotides: 5. This CDR3 contains 13 residues. CDR1 and CDR2 (germline): SEHNR, FQNEAQ (reference sequence). As DNA, the CDR3 is TGTGCCAGCAGCAAGACAGGGGTCGATGGCTACACCTTC. As protein: CASSKTGVDGYTF.

The V call is TRBV9, the J call TRBJ2-7; D is perhaps TRBD2 (6 bases). Germline assignment: CDR1 SGDLS and CDR2 YYNGEE. The CDR3 contains 15 residues. V gave up 0 bases and J gave up 5 bases, with 15 bases separating them. In DNA, the CDR3 is TGTGCCAGCAGCGTAGATCTGGGGGGAAAGGACGAGCAGTACTTC. Residues: CASSVDLGGKDEQYF.

The chain joins TRBV6-1 to TRBJ2-1; tentative D call: TRBD1 (5 bases). Trimming removed 3 bases at V and 5 bases at J, with 14 bases between. Germline V gene lookup returns CDR1 MNHNS and CDR2 SASEGT. The CDR3 runs to 15 residues. The CDR3 coding sequence is TGTGCCAGCAGTGACAGGGTCCAGGGAAACAATGAGCAGTTCTTC. Amino acids: CASSDRVQGNNEQFF.

This clone was detected only once. The chain joins TRBV15 to TRBJ2-7, with a tentative D call TRBD2 (5 bases). The V gene's germline CDR1 is LNHNV and CDR2 YYDKDF (reference sequence). This CDR3 has 15 residues. The V end was cut by 7 bases, the J end by 1 base, with 17 bases between. In DNA form, the CDR3 reads TGTGCCACCACCCCGACTACCCCGCGGTCCTACGAGCAGTACTTC. It is translated as CATTPTTPRSYEQYF.

V usage is TRBV4-2 and J usage is TRBJ1-5, with 8 bases aligning to TRBD1. The germline CDR1 and CDR2 sequences are LGHNA and YNFKEQ. Losses at the gene ends were 0 bases for V and 9 bases for J; bases not matched to a gene: 4. This CDR3 has 14 residues. CDR3 bases: TGTGCCAGCAGCCAAGAATTTGGACAGGGGCCCCAGCATTTT. It specifies CASSQEFGQGPQHF.

The V and J genes are TRBV27 and TRBJ1-6; D perhaps matches TRBD1 (6 bases). V was trimmed by 4 bases and J by 10 bases, leaving 14 bases between them. In germline, CDR1 is MNHEY, CDR2 SMNVEV (reference sequence). The CDR3 has 14 amino acids. The DNA for the CDR3 is TGTGCCAGCAGTTGGGACAAAAAGACGTCACCCCTCCACTTT. This translates into CASSWDKKTSPLHF.

This chain uses TRBV5-1 with TRBJ2-5; 9 bases align to TRBD1. The CDR3 is 15 amino acids. Germline values: CDR1 SGHRS, CDR2 YFSETQ. The V and J ends lost 4 bases and 2 bases, in that order; junction bases with no gene match: 6. CDR3 bases: TGCGCCAGCAGCATACCGGGACAGGGACAAGAGACCCAGTACTTC. This sequence encodes CASSIPGQGQETQYF. Drawing the rest from reference TRBV5-1 and TRBJ2-5, the complete variable domain is KAGVTQTPRYLIKTRGQQVTLSCSPISGHRSVSWYQQTPGQGLQFLFEYFSETQRNKGNFPGRFSGRQFSNSRSEMNVSTLELGDSALYLCASSIPGQGQETQYFGPGTRLLVL.

The chain has TRBV10-3 and TRBJ2-2; tentatively, D is TRBD1 (5 bases). CDR1 and CDR2 (germline): ENHRY, SYGVKD. The CDR3 runs to 14 residues. V lost 8 bases to trimming and J lost 2 bases, with 12 bases between them. The CDR3 bases are TGTGCCATCGCCACGACAGAAAACACCGGGGAGCTGTTTTTT. Translation gives CAIATTENTGELFF.

The J gene is TRBJ1-5, the V gene TRBV5-6, with unresolved D. CDR3 length: 16 residues. V dropped 1 base and J dropped 0 bases, with 11 bases sitting between them. Germline assignment: CDR1 SGHDT and CDR2 YYEEEE. The chain's CDR3 is CASSLFGFRSNQPQHF. The DNA for the CDR3 is TGTGCCAGCAGCTTGTTTGGCTTCCGTAGCAATCAGCCCCAGCATTTT.

The J gene is TRBJ2-1, the V gene TRBV6-6; 12 bases match TRBD2. The CDR3 contains 15 residues. The V gene's germline CDR1 is MNHNY and CDR2 SVGAGI (reference sequence). With V trimmed by 1 base and J by 7 bases, 2 bases remained unmatched. The CDR3 DNA sequence: TGTGCCAGCAGTTACTTCACTAGCGGGAGGAATGAGCAGTTCTTC. It is translated as CASSYFTSGRNEQFF.

The chain combines TRBV7-9 with TRBJ1-1, with D possibly TRBD1 on 6 matching bases. The CDR3 covers 13 residues. Germline CDR1 SEHNR, CDR2 FQNEAQ (reference sequence). The V end lost 5 bases, the J end lost 8 bases, and 15 bases lay between the germline ends. This CDR3 is CASSRRRTVEAFF. The CDR3 nucleotides read TGTGCCAGCAGCCGACGGAGGACAGTGGAAGCTTTCTTT.

The rearrangement uses TRBV6-1 and TRBJ1-2; D may be TRBD1 (5 bases). The CDR3 contains 15 residues. V was clipped by 2 bases and J by 4 bases, with 14 bases between them. CDR1 and CDR2 (germline): MNHNS, SASEGT. CDR3 region: CASSEQRVGGYGYTF. The DNA for the CDR3 is TGTGCCAGCAGTGAACAGAGGGTCGGGGGCTATGGCTACACCTTC.

This chain connects TRBV6-1 to TRBJ2-1; D remains unclear. Trimming removed 2 bases from V and 0 bases from J, with 5 bases in between. From germline, CDR1 is MNHNS and CDR2 SASEGT. The CDR3 sequence is 14 residues long. The CDR3 region is CASSEYYSYNEQFF. CDR3 bases: TGTGCCAGCAGTGAATATTACTCCTACAATGAGCAGTTCTTC.

J is TRBJ1-2 and V is TRBV6-6; 8 bases align to TRBD1. The germline V gene has CDR1 MNHNY and CDR2 SVGAGI (reference sequence). V was clipped by 5 bases and J by 7 bases; unmatched bases: 12. This CDR3 is built from 15 residues. CDR3 amino acids: CASSKPDRGSSGYTF. The CDR3 bases are TGTGCCAGCAGTAAGCCTGACAGGGGAAGTAGTGGCTACACCTTC.